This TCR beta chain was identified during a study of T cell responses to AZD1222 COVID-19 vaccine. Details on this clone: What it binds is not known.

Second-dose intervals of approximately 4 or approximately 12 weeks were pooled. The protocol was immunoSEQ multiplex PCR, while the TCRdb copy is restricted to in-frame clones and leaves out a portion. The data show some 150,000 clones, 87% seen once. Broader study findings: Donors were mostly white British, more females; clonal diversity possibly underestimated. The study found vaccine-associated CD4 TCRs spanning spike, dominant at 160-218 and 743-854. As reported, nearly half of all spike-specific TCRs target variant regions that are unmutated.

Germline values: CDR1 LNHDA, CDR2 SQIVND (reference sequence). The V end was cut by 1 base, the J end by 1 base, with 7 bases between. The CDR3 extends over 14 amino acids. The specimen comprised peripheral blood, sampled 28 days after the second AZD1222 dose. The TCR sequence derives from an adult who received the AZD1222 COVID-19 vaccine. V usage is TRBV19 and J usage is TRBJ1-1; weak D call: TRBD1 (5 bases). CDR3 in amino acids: CASSIVGQNTEAFF. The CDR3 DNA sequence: TGTGCCAGTAGTATAGTTGGACAGAACACTGAAGCTTTCTTT.